This passage covers 28 T cell receptor beta chains from one sample sequenced in a study of T cells in Graves' hyperthyroidism and ophthalmopathy. There were TCR beta CDR3 regions amplified from RNA transcripts. First-round RT-PCR of the TCR CDR3 relied on the HTBI primer set. TCRdb processed the multiplex PCR reads anew with MiXCR; each CDR3 protein has one entry. This sample yields fewer than 900,000 distinct CDR3 sequences, of which approximately 19% are seen a single time; roughly a sixth belongs to the top ten. Sequencing was carried out using blood. Source of these receptors: a woman between 45 and 60 years old with Graves' hyperthyroidism that later progressed to Graves' ophthalmopathy.

This clonotype was seen ten or more times. The rearrangement uses TRBV12-3 or TRBV12-4 and TRBJ2-7; D is tentatively TRBD1 or TRBD2 (6 bases each). The CDR3 sequence is 15 residues long. V gave up 7 bases and J gave up 2 bases, with 18 bases separating them. Here the CDR3 DNA reads TGTGCCAGCACTGGGAGGACAGACATAACCTACGAGCAGTACTTC. Its translation: CASTGRTDITYEQYF.

The chain uses TRBV30 and TRBJ2-1; D is possibly TRBD1 or TRBD2 (5 bases each). Germline V CDR1 and CDR2: GTSNPN, SVGIG (reference sequence). This CDR3 is built from 12 residues. V was trimmed by 5 bases and J by 5 bases, leaving 10 bases between them. In nucleotides, the CDR3 is TGTGCCTGGTACCGGGGCCACAATGAGCAGTTCTTC. Translation: CAWYRGHNEQFF.

This clonotype was detected a few times. The chain couples TRBV6-1 to TRBJ1-2; 10 bases are shared with TRBD1. J lost 6 bases, V lost 6 bases, and 4 bases had no gene match. Germline loops: CDR1 MNHNS, CDR2 SASEGT. This CDR3 region has 13 residues. CDR3 nucleotide sequence: TGTGCCAGCAGCTTTGGGACAGGGGATGGCTACACCTTC. This translates into CASSFGTGDGYTF.

The rearrangement uses TRBV14 and TRBJ2-1; D remains unclear. Germline-derived CDR1 and CDR2 are SGHDN and FVKESK. Trimming shortened V by 0 bases and J by 0 bases, and 6 bases separated the two germline ends. The CDR3 spans 15 residues. The CDR3 bases are TGTGCCAGCAGCCAAGACGTGGGCTCCTACAATGAGCAGTTCTTC. It yields the protein CASSQDVGSYNEQFF.

This chain uses TRBV20-1 with TRBJ2-1; 9 nucleotides agree with TRBD2. Looked up from germline, CDR1 is DFQATT and CDR2 is SNEGSKA (reference sequence). The CDR3 runs 15 residues. The trim removed 1 base at V and 0 bases at J, leaving 1 base unmatched. In DNA form, the CDR3 reads TGCAGTGCTAGAGGACTAGCGGACTCCTACAATGAGCAGTTCTTC. Protein: CSARGLADSYNEQFF.

A remark on this clonotype: Since a much larger clone is just one base distant, this may be a read error. The chain combines TRBV11-2 with TRBJ1-4; no clear D. In germline, CDR1 is SGHAT, CDR2 FQNNGV. The CDR3 runs to 15 residues. The germline V and J ends were trimmed by 3 bases and 6 bases, with 14 bases remaining between them. The CDR3 nucleotides read TGTGCCAGCAGCTTGTCGGGCTGGGGAGATGAAAAACTGTTTTTT. The encoded protein is CASSLSGWGDEKLFF.

This clonotype was picked up a small number of times. This chain connects TRBV10-3 to TRBJ2-1; TRBD1 is a possible D gene (5 bases). The CDR3 is 14 amino acids. V was clipped by 6 bases and J by 1 base, with 10 bases between them. Germline V lookup: CDR1 ENHRY, CDR2 SYGVKD. The CDR3 loop is CAIRTDRSYNEQFF. DNA for the CDR3: TGTGCCATCAGAACAGACAGATCCTACAATGAGCAGTTCTTC.

This clonotype was counted only a few times. This chain uses TRBV19 with TRBJ2-2; a possible D gene is TRBD1 (5 bases). Trimming stripped 5 bases from V and 8 bases from J, with 21 bases between. The length of the CDR3 is 16 residues. Per germline, CDR1 LNHDA and CDR2 SQIVND (reference sequence). The DNA for the CDR3 is TGTGCCAGTAGTTCGGACAAGGGGCATTTCATTGGGGAGCTGTTTTTT. This encodes CASSSDKGHFIGELFF. Full variable domain (remainder filled in from reference TRBV19 and TRBJ2-2): DGGITQSPKYLFRKEGQNVTLSCEQNLNHDAMYWYRQDPGQGLRLIYYSQIVNDFQKGDIAEGYSVSREKKESFPLTVTSAQKNPTAFYLCASSSDKGHFIGELFFGEGSRLTVL.

The chain is built from TRBV2 and TRBJ2-1, with 8 bases that match TRBD2. The CDR3 consists of 15 residues. The germline V gene encodes CDR1 SNHLY and CDR2 FYNNEI. Unmatched junction bases numbered 6, after V lost 6 bases and J lost 2 bases. CDR3 in DNA: TGTGCCAGCAGGGACACACTAGCGGCCTACAATGAGCAGTTCTTC. It is translated as CASRDTLAAYNEQFF.

The chain carries TRBV12-3 or TRBV12-4 and TRBJ1-2; a weak D match, TRBD1 (5 bases). Trimming cost V 6 bases and J 4 bases, with 15 bases left between them. This CDR3 is 14 amino acids long. CDR3 amino acids: CASSTPGPGYGYTF. The CDR3 DNA is TGTGCCAGCAGCACTCCAGGGCCTGGCTATGGCTACACCTTC.

This clonotype has a handful of counts. The rearrangement links TRBV19 to TRBJ1-1; D gene unclear. The length of the CDR3 is 11 residues. Germline CDR1 reads LNHDA; CDR2 reads SQIVND (reference sequence). Trimming cost V 9 bases and J 5 bases, with 10 bases left between them. The CDR3 nucleotides are TGTGCCAGCGGTGAACGGACTGAAGCTTTCTTT. It encodes CASGERTEAFF.

This clonotype occurred many times. V is TRBV18 and J is TRBJ1-2; maybe TRBD1 (5 bases). CDR1 is KGHSH, CDR2 LQKENI, per germline. CDR3 size: 14 residues. The V and J ends lost 2 bases and 4 bases respectively, with 11 bases between them. DNA of the CDR3: TGTGCCAGCTCACCATCGACAGCTCGCTATGGCTACACCTTC. This translates into CASSPSTARYGYTF. Based on the CDR3 plus reference TRBV18 and TRBJ1-2, the full variable domain is NAGVMQNPRHLVRRRGQEARLRCSPMKGHSHVYWYRQLPEEGLKFMVYLQKENIIDESGMPKERFSAEFPKEGPSILRIQQVVRGDSAAYFCASSPSTARYGYTFGSGTRLTVV.

The genes are TRBV12-3 or TRBV12-4 and TRBJ1-4; D is undetermined. The CDR3 length is 14 residues. Trimming stripped 3 bases from V and 8 bases from J, with 13 bases between. The CDR3 DNA reads TGTGCCAGCAGTTTGGGAGGGCGTCGAGAAAAACTGTTTTTT. Translation gives CASSLGGRREKLFF.

This clonotype was detected only once. The chain couples TRBV5-1 to TRBJ1-4; 8 positions agree with TRBD1. This CDR3 is built from 14 residues. Germline-derived CDR1 and CDR2 are SGHRS and YFSETQ. The V and J ends lost 5 bases and 8 bases, in that order; junction bases with no gene match: 8. CDR3 amino acids: CASRATGGSEKLFF. The DNA of the CDR3 is TGCGCCAGCAGAGCCACAGGGGGTAGCGAAAAACTGTTTTTT. Together with reference TRBV5-1 and TRBJ1-4, the CDR3 gives the full variable domain: KAGVTQTPRYLIKTRGQQVTLSCSPISGHRSVSWYQQTPGQGLQFLFEYFSETQRNKGNFPGRFSGRQFSNSRSEMNVSTLELGDSALYLCASRATGGSEKLFFGSGTQLSVL.

This sequence joins TRBV14 and TRBJ1-1; D is unclear. The CDR3 contains 13 residues. The V end was cut by 7 bases, the J end by 1 base, with 10 bases between. Looked up from germline, CDR1 is SGHDN and CDR2 is FVKESK. Here the CDR3 DNA reads TGTGCCAGCAAGGTAAAGGCGAACACTGAAGCTTTCTTT. This translates into CASKVKANTEAFF.

This clonotype appeared many times. This chain links TRBV20-1 with TRBJ1-2; 7 bases fit TRBD1. The trim removed 2 bases at V and 2 bases at J, leaving 8 bases unmatched. The CDR3 sequence is 15 residues long. The germline gives CDR1 DFQATT, CDR2 SNEGSKA (reference sequence). CDR3 sequence reads: CSARFRTGANYGYTF. CDR3 coding DNA: TGCAGTGCTAGATTTCGGACAGGCGCCAACTATGGCTACACCTTC.

This clonotype appeared a few times. This sequence joins TRBV4-1 and TRBJ1-1; D ambiguous. CDR1 is MGHRA, CDR2 YSYEKL, per germline. The CDR3 has 14 residues. V lost 5 bases, J lost 0 bases, and 10 bases lay in between. For the CDR3, the DNA is TGCGCCAGCAGCTACACTTCACTGAACACTGAAGCTTTCTTT. This gives the protein CASSYTSLNTEAFF.

V and J are TRBV10-3 and TRBJ2-2, with D maybe TRBD2 (7 bases). CDR3 length equals 14 residues. Trimming took off 9 bases at V and 3 bases at J, with 14 bases between the two ends. Germline assignment: CDR1 ENHRY and CDR2 SYGVKD. The DNA of the CDR3 is TGTGCCATAAAACAGGGAGGGGACACCGGGGAGCTGTTTTTT. It codes for CAIKQGGDTGELFF.

V gene TRBV5-1 combines with J gene TRBJ2-2; D might be TRBD1 (6 bases). The CDR3 runs to 15 residues. Trimming left V 0 bases short and J 5 bases short, with 11 bases between. Germline-derived CDR1 and CDR2 are SGHRS and YFSETQ. The CDR3 is CASSLEPGVTGELFF. CDR3 coding DNA: TGCGCCAGCAGCTTGGAACCAGGGGTAACCGGGGAGCTGTTTTTT.

V is TRBV7-2 and J is TRBJ1-2, with D tentatively TRBD1 (6 bases). Germline CDR1 reads SGHTA; CDR2 reads FQGNSA. This CDR3 is built from 16 residues. Trimming cost V 5 bases and J 0 bases, with 16 bases left between them. CDR3 DNA sequence: TGTGCCAGCAGCCAGATGGGGGGCTCTGCTAACTATGGCTACACCTTC. This codes for CASSQMGGSANYGYTF.

The gene calls are TRBV19 and TRBJ1-2; possibly TRBD1 for D (6 bases). This CDR3 region has 13 residues. Trimming removed 3 bases from V and 8 bases from J, with 13 bases in between. The V gene's germline CDR1 is LNHDA and CDR2 SQIVND (reference sequence). The DNA of the CDR3 is TGTGCCAGTAGTATGCCGGGGGGGCGAGGCTACACCTTC. This codes for CASSMPGGRGYTF.

This clonotype was counted a few times. The gene calls are TRBV24-1 and TRBJ2-2; 9 nucleotides agree with TRBD2. The CDR3 length is 17 residues. V lost 0 bases to trimming and J lost 5 bases; unmatched junction nucleotides: 6. Germline CDR1 reads KGHDR; CDR2 reads SFDVKD. The CDR3 DNA reads as TGTGCCACCAGTGATTTGCGAGGTAGCGGGGGAACCGGGGAGCTGTTTTTT. Its protein product is CATSDLRGSGGTGELFF.

This chain uses TRBV20-1 with TRBJ1-1, with TRBD1 identical over 7 bases. Germline trimming cut 6 bases from V and 11 bases from J; bases unmatched to any gene: 9. Germline CDR1 is DFQATT and CDR2 is SNEGSKA (reference sequence). The CDR3 contains 11 residues. This chain's CDR3 is CSAERQGEAFF. CDR3 DNA: TGCAGTGCCGAACGACAGGGAGAGGCTTTCTTT.

The chain employs TRBV20-1 and TRBJ1-2; TRBD1 might be the D (5 bases). The CDR3 sequence is 11 residues long. Germline CDR1 and CDR2: DFQATT and SNEGSKA (reference sequence). The CDR3 loop reads CSGVDSYGYTF. DNA for the CDR3: TGCAGCGGGGTCGACAGCTATGGCTACACCTTC.

This clonotype turned up a few times. The genes are TRBV5-1 and TRBJ1-3, with unresolved D. Germline assignment: CDR1 SGHRS and CDR2 YFSETQ. This CDR3 contains 16 residues. V lost 0 bases to trimming and J lost 0 bases, with 10 bases between them. CDR3 sequence reads: CASSLADLSSGNTIYF. The CDR3 DNA sequence: TGCGCCAGCAGCTTGGCGGACTTGAGCTCTGGAAACACCATATATTTT.

Turning to this clonotype: The junction and the germline gene differ at one end; a read error may be behind it. The chain recombines TRBV19 with TRBJ2-2; D might be TRBD1 or TRBD2, each matching 5 bases. Germline lookup yields CDR1 LNHDA and CDR2 SQIVND (reference sequence). The CDR3 runs 15 residues. Written as DNA, the CDR3 is TGTGCCAGTCTGCTTTCACAGGCCCACACCGGGGAGCTGCTTTTT. Translating gives CASLLSQAHTGELLF.

This chain joins TRBV19 and TRBJ1-2; D is possibly TRBD1 (6 bases). CDR1 LNHDA and CDR2 SQIVND come from the germline V gene (reference sequence). V lost 9 bases, J lost 2 bases, and 13 bases lay in between. The CDR3 contains 13 residues. This chain's CDR3 is CASRQEVNYGYTF. The CDR3 DNA follows: TGTGCCAGCCGACAGGAGGTGAACTATGGCTACACCTTC.

This clonotype was counted ten times or more. This chain connects TRBV12-3 or TRBV12-4 to TRBJ1-1; D possibly corresponds to TRBD1 (5 bases). Trimming pared 5 bases from V and 8 bases from J, leaving 9 bases between. CDR3 length: 11 amino acids. The CDR3 reads CASSEGIEAFF. The CDR3 DNA reads as TGTGCCAGCAGTGAGGGGATCGAAGCTTTCTTT.